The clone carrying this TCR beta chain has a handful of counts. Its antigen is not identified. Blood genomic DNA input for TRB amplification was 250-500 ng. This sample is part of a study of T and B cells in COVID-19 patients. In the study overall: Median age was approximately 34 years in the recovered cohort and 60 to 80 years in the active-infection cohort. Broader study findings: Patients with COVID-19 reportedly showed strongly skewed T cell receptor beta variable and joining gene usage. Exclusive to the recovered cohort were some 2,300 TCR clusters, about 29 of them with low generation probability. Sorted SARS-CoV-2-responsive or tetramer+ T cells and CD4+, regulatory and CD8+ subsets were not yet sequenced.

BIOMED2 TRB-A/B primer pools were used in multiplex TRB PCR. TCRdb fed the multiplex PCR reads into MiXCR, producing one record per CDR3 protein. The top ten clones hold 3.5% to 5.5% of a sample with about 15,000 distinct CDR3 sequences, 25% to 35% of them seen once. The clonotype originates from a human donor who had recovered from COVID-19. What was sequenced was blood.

CDR3 residues: CASSPITGWDTEAFF. The DNA of the CDR3 is TGTGCCAGCAGTCCGATAACCGGATGGGACACTGAAGCTTTCTTT. This chain joins TRBV6-5 and TRBJ1-1; no firm D call. V gave up 5 bases and J gave up 3 bases, with 16 bases separating them. In germline, CDR1 is MNHEY, CDR2 SVGAGI. The CDR3 length is 15 residues.